This TCR beta chain is from a study of T cells after yellow fever vaccination. The CDR3 sequence is 15 residues long. J was trimmed by 2 bases and V by 1 base; bases with no gene match: 2. Germline CDR1 and CDR2: DFQATT and SNEGSKA (reference sequence). It was through 5'RACE template switching that TCR cDNA was made, with a universal primer site and UMIs added. TCRdb re-derived calls from the 5' RACE reads in MiXCR, one entry per CDR3 protein. The table records under 300,000 distinct CDR3 sequences, 6.5% to 7.5% of them present only once. This clonotype was seen more than once but under ten times. The source was CD4+ T cells sorted from PBMCs, collected on the day of the yellow fever booster vaccination. The chain recombines TRBV20-1 with TRBJ2-5; 12 bases fit TRBD2. This receptor was taken from a man aged 25 to 40 who received the YFV17D yellow fever vaccine. CDR3 sequence reads: CSARGTSGNQETQYF. The CDR3 nucleotides are TGCAGTGCTAGAGGGACTAGCGGGAATCAAGAGACCCAGTACTTC.